This T cell receptor (beta chain) was recorded in a study of CD4 T cells in relation to SARS-CoV-2 and coronaviruses. Clones were read by immunoSEQ multiplex PCR, and TCRdb kept only the in-frame ones, dropping some. Of tens of thousands of clones listed, under 95% are singletons. V lost 5 bases and J lost 1; bases outside the gene matches: 3. This CDR3 comprises 14 residues. The germline CDR1 and CDR2 sequences are PRHDT and FYEKMQ (reference sequence). The rearrangement uses TRBV13 and TRBJ2-5; TRBD1 agrees at 8 bases. The sample consisted of naive CD4+ T cells from PBMCs. The subset was: naive CD4+ T cells isolated by negative enrichment. The TCR comes from an adult with COVID-19. The CDR3 loop is CASSLDRGQETQYF. DNA of the CDR3: TGTGCCAGCAGCCTAGACAGGGGCCAAGAGACCCAGTACTTC. The variable domain in full, completed from reference TRBV13 and TRBJ2-5, reads AAGVIQSPRHLIKEKRETATLKCYPIPRHDTVYWYQQGPGQDPQFLISFYEKMQSDKGSIPDRFSAQQFSDYHSELNMSSLELGDSALYFCASSLDRGQETQYFGPGTRLLVL.